This passage covers 16 T cell receptor beta chains from one sample sequenced in a study of beta chain features in type 1 diabetes (dated by TCRdb to between 2017 and 2018). The research as a whole found: A moderate but significant shortening of TCRB CDR3 length was observed in type 1 diabetes patients in all four CD4+ subsets.

Library creation used the immunoSEQ multiplex PCR assay. The High Capacity cDNA Reverse Transcription Kit was used to reverse transcribe all of the isolated RNA, meaning that expressed TCRB transcripts were what got sequenced. The immuneACCESS repertoire file appears here via TCRdb, limited to in-frame rearrangements. These files lack a portion of the clones; in checked studies, under half of the deficit traces to unresolved V genes, and the cause of the others is not known. The sample profile shows roughly 400,000 clones; 9.5% to 10% of them were found once. Jointly, the top ten make up about 0.6% of the sample. What these receptors recognize is not known. Material for sequencing was central memory CD4+ T cells from blood. These receptors were obtained from a man between 25 and 39 years old with type 1 diabetes.

This clone showed up just a few times. This CDR3 is CASREGHKMTGELFF. In DNA, the CDR3 is TGTGCCAGCAGGGAGGGACACAAAATGACCGGGGAGCTGTTTTTT. This sequence joins TRBV6-5 and TRBJ2-2; the D call may be TRBD1 or TRBD2 (6 bases each). The germline CDR1 and CDR2 sequences are MNHEY and SVGAGI. Trimming took off 6 bases at V and 5 bases at J, with 16 bases between the two ends. The CDR3 loop spans 15 amino acids.

This clone was recorded a few times. This sequence joins TRBV15 and TRBJ2-2; 13 bases are a match to TRBD2. Germline assignment: CDR1 LNHNV and CDR2 YYDKDF (reference sequence). The CDR3 has 18 amino acids. V lost 1 base, J lost 4 bases, and 6 bases stayed unmatched. The CDR3 loop is CATSRAPGLAGATGELFF. As DNA, the CDR3 is TGTGCCACCAGCAGAGCCCCCGGACTAGCGGGAGCCACCGGGGAGCTGTTTTTT.

This sequence joins TRBV28 and TRBJ2-3; 7 bases match TRBD1. The CDR3 has 17 residues. Germline CDR1 is MDHEN and CDR2 is SYDVKM. J gave up 5 bases and V 4 bases, and 15 bases lay outside the gene matches. This chain's CDR3 is CASSSPRIGAGGDTQYF. Here the CDR3 DNA reads TGTGCCAGCAGTTCACCCCGGATCGGAGCAGGGGGAGATACGCAGTATTTT.

The V and J genes are TRBV15 and TRBJ2-2, with 9 nucleotides matching TRBD1. The CDR3 has 17 residues. The V gene's germline CDR1 is LNHNV and CDR2 YYDKDF (reference sequence). Trimming cost V 0 bases and J 5 bases; bases outside gene matches: 7. The CDR3 region has the DNA TGTGCCACCAGCAGAGAGCCTCCGGGACAGGGAACCGGGGAGCTGTTTTTT. Translated: CATSREPPGQGTGELFF. Looking up the rest from reference TRBV15 and TRBJ2-2 gives the full variable domain: DAMVIQNPRYQVTQFGKPVTLSCSQTLNHNVMYWYQQKSSQAPKLLFHYYDKDFNNEADTPDNFQSRRPNTSFCFLDIRSPGLGDTAMYLCATSREPPGQGTGELFFGEGSRLTVL.

The J gene is TRBJ2-7, the V gene TRBV7-2; 10 nucleotides match TRBD2. CDR1 is SGHTA, CDR2 FQGNSA, per germline. This CDR3 is 15 amino acids long. V lost 4 bases to trimming and J lost 4 bases; unmatched junction nucleotides: 7. The CDR3 protein is CASSSPGLAFYEQYF. The CDR3 DNA is TGTGCCAGCAGCTCGCCGGGACTAGCGTTTTACGAGCAGTACTTC.

CDR3 sequence (DNA): TGTGCCAGCAGCTGGATTCCGGGACAGGGACCCGAGCAGTACTTC. Protein sequence: CASSWIPGQGPEQYF. The chain uses TRBV5-6 and TRBJ2-7, with 9 bases matching TRBD1. V shed 3 bases and J 6 bases; nucleotides not matched to a gene: 10. In germline, CDR1 is SGHDT, CDR2 YYEEEE. This CDR3 spans 15 amino acids.

In this sample, this clone turned up a few times. The chain uses TRBV5-4 and TRBJ1-1, with TRBD1 identical over 8 bases. J was trimmed by 1 base and V by 4 bases; bases with no gene match: 9. Germline CDR1 reads SGHNT; CDR2 reads YYREEE (reference sequence). CDR3 size: 16 residues. The DNA of the CDR3 is TGTGCCAGCAGCGGTGGGGGGGACAGGCAGAACACTGAAGCTTTCTTT. This sequence encodes CASSGGGDRQNTEAFF.

This clone was counted between two and nine times. The chain has TRBV13 and TRBJ2-3; 10 bases align to TRBD1. V trimming: 5 bases; J trimming: 6 bases; junction bases outside the gene matches: 11. This CDR3 region has 16 residues. Germline CDR1 is PRHDT and CDR2 is FYEKMQ (reference sequence). DNA for the CDR3: TGTGCCAGCAGCGCAAAGAGTGGGACAGGGGTTGATACGCAGTATTTT. This sequence encodes CASSAKSGTGVDTQYF.

This chain joins TRBV2 and TRBJ2-6; 7 nucleotides agree with TRBD1. V was clipped by 6 bases and J by 4 bases; unmatched bases: 3. Germline values: CDR1 SNHLY, CDR2 FYNNEI. The CDR3 length is 14 residues. CDR3 in DNA: TGTGCCAGCAGGGGGACAGCCGGGGCCAACGTCCTGACTTTC. This translates into CASRGTAGANVLTF. The whole variable domain, filled in from reference TRBV2 and TRBJ2-6, reads EPEVTQTPSHQVTQMGQEVILRCVPISNHLYFYWYRQILGQKVEFLVSFYNNEISEKSEIFDDQFSVERPDGSNFTLKIRSTKLEDSAMYFCASRGTAGANVLTFGAGSRLTVL.

The rearrangement links TRBV7-6 to TRBJ1-5; D unresolved. This CDR3 is 12 amino acids long. Germline CDR1 and CDR2: SGHVS and FNYEAQ. Deletions cut 4 bases from V and 5 bases from J, with 6 bases between. The chain's CDR3 is CASSWGYQPQHF. CDR3 in DNA: TGTGCCAGCAGCTGGGGTTATCAGCCCCAGCATTTT.

The rearrangement uses TRBV4-2 and TRBJ1-5; D gene ambiguous. CDR1 is LGHNA and CDR2 is YNFKEQ in the germline V gene. The CDR3 covers 16 residues. V lost 4 bases, J lost 2 bases, and 15 bases lay in between. CDR3 DNA: TGTGCCAGCAGCCCCATAAATGCGGAAGGCAATCAGCCCCAGCATTTT. Translating gives CASSPINAEGNQPQHF.

V usage is TRBV6-5 and J usage is TRBJ1-2; tentatively, D is TRBD1 (5 bases). V was cut by 6 bases and J by 6 bases, with 14 bases left in between. The CDR3 is 13 residues long. Germline lookup yields CDR1 MNHEY and CDR2 SVGAGI. As DNA, the CDR3 is TGTGCCAGCAGCCTCGGGGCGGGCGATGGCTACACCTTC. It encodes CASSLGAGDGYTF.

This chain links TRBV4-1 with TRBJ2-7, with 7 nucleotides matching TRBD2. In germline, CDR1 is MGHRA, CDR2 YSYEKL. Unmatched junction bases numbered 13, after V lost 4 bases and J lost 4 bases. The CDR3 is made up of 16 amino acids. CDR3 amino acids: CASSPQERAGVYEQYF. The CDR3 region has the DNA TGCGCCAGCAGCCCCCAGGAAAGGGCGGGAGTGTACGAGCAGTACTTC.

The chain couples TRBV6-1 to TRBJ2-5; the D gene is possibly TRBD1 (6 bases). Trimming removed 3 bases at V and 5 bases at J, with 13 bases between. This CDR3 contains 14 residues. From germline, CDR1 is MNHNS and CDR2 SASEGT. This CDR3 is CASSDRGAWETQYF. The CDR3 nucleotides read TGTGCCAGCAGTGACAGGGGTGCCTGGGAGACCCAGTACTTC.

This clone was picked up a small number of times. The CDR3 loop reads CASMRLAGRTDTQYF. Written as DNA, the CDR3 is TGTGCCAGCATGAGACTAGCGGGACGGACAGATACGCAGTATTTT. The chain joins TRBV2 to TRBJ2-3, with TRBD2 identical over 11 bases. Germline trimming cut 7 bases from V and 3 bases from J; bases unmatched to any gene: 6. Germline values: CDR1 SNHLY, CDR2 FYNNEI. The CDR3 consists of 15 residues. The full variable domain, rest sourced from reference TRBV2 and TRBJ2-3, is EPEVTQTPSHQVTQMGQEVILRCVPISNHLYFYWYRQILGQKVEFLVSFYNNEISEKSEIFDDQFSVERPDGSNFTLKIRSTKLEDSAMYFCASMRLAGRTDTQYFGPGTRLTVL.

This clone has more than one count but fewer than ten. The chain couples TRBV28 to TRBJ2-2, with unresolved D. CDR1 is MDHEN, CDR2 SYDVKM, per germline. V was shortened by 6 bases and J by 3 bases, with 17 bases between the two germline ends. The CDR3 sequence is 16 residues long. CDR3 sequence: CASSRNLGSHTGELFF. The CDR3 region has the DNA TGTGCCAGCAGCCGAAATTTAGGAAGCCACACCGGGGAGCTGTTTTTT.